This TCR beta chain was documented in a study of CD8+ T cells in alopecia areata. Study overall: Treated patients were given oral tofacitinib, which was dosed at 5 to 10 mg twice daily.

Treatment indicated: oral pan-JAK inhibitor, 5-10 mg twice daily. Alopecia areata patients provided lesional scalp punch biopsies and peripheral blood. Extraction of RNA preceded its reverse transcription into cDNA, which served as the sequencing template. Profiled with immunoSEQ multiplex PCR; TCRdb holds only in-frame clones, not every one. Among 160,000 or so clones listed, roughly 58% were seen once. Study-level results: Especially in alopecia totalis/universalis, lesional scalp showed greater clonality than normal scalp did.

Comment on this clone: Antigen specificity is unknown.

CDR3 size: 14 residues. Germline V gene sequence: CDR1 MNHEY, CDR2 SVGAGI. Losses at the gene ends were 4 bases for V and 6 bases for J; bases not matched to a gene: 7. This material consisted of CD4+ T cells sorted from blood, taken between weeks 55 and 65, from a patient treated with tofacitinib. The sequence was collected from a human donor with alopecia areata. This chain uses TRBV6-5 with TRBJ2-7; 9 bases match TRBD1. The CDR3 here is CASSSGTGYGEQYF. Written as DNA, the CDR3 is TGTGCCAGCAGTTCTGGGACAGGGTATGGCGAGCAGTACTTC.